This TCR beta chain was observed in a study of T cell changes during pregnancy in multiple sclerosis. This clone was seen a single time. V was pared by 3 bases and J by 0 bases, with 20 bases between. CDR3 length: 18 residues. Germline V gene sequence: CDR1 SGHVS, CDR2 FQNEAQ. Produced via immunoSEQ multiplex PCR; TCRdb's table is partial and in-frame only. The table lists tens of thousands of clones, about 85% of them singletons. This receptor was taken from a female donor with multiple sclerosis, enrolled in a pregnancy study. This chain connects TRBV7-8 to TRBJ1-1; possible D gene TRBD1, 6 bases. This sample comprised CD4+ T cells from peripheral blood mononuclear cells, obtained in the second trimester of pregnancy. The CDR3 spells CASSFSSGTRRMNTEAFF. The CDR3 bases are TGTGCCAGCAGCTTTTCCTCCGGGACAAGGAGGATGAACACTGAAGCTTTCTTT. Combining the CDR3 with reference TRBV7-8 and TRBJ1-1 gives the whole variable domain GAGVSQSPRYKVAKRGQDVALRCDPISGHVSLFWYQQALGQGPEFLTYFQNEAQLDKSGLPSDRFFAERPEGSVSTLKIQRTQQEDSAVYLCASSFSSGTRRMNTEAFFGQGTRLTVV.